Following are 25 T cell receptor beta chains from one sample sequenced in a study of cytomegalovirus exposure and HLA in healthy donors. This table comes from immunoSEQ multiplex PCR, and its TCRdb copy is limited to in-frame clones, with some not included. The sample includes 100,000 or so clones, around 85% of them seen just once. Sequenced sample: PBMCs. The receptors were gathered from a man younger than 35 in good health and CMV-seropositive.

CDR3 sequence reads: CASQKRGSETQYF. The CDR3 nucleotides are TGTGCCAGTCAAAAGAGGGGGTCGGAGACCCAGTACTTC. V gene TRBV27 combines with J gene TRBJ2-5; the D gene is possibly TRBD1 (6 bases). The CDR3 runs 13 residues. Deletions cut 9 bases from V and 5 bases from J, with 16 bases between. Germline loops: CDR1 MNHEY, CDR2 SMNVEV (reference sequence).

J is TRBJ2-2 and V is TRBV10-3, with D maybe TRBD2 (6 bases). Germline V gene data show CDR1 as ENHRY and CDR2 as SYGVKD. The CDR3 totals 16 residues. V was cut by 3 bases and J by 1 base, with 12 bases left in between. CDR3 nucleotides: TGTGCCATCAGTGAATCGGCTAGCGAGAACACCGGGGAGCTGTTTTTT. Residues: CAISESASENTGELFF.

J is TRBJ1-5 and V is TRBV27; unclear D gene. The V gene's germline CDR1 is MNHEY and CDR2 SMNVEV (reference sequence). This CDR3 has 16 amino acids. Between the trimmed V and J ends, which lost 1 base and 2 bases, there was a span of 12 bases. The CDR3 DNA follows: TGTGCCAGCAGTTTATTGGGCGCTCAGGGCAATCAGCCCCAGCATTTT. It translates to CASSLLGAQGNQPQHF.

The chain combines TRBV19 with TRBJ1-2; no firm D call. V lost 3 bases and J 4 bases, leaving 6 bases between the germline ends. CDR1 is LNHDA and CDR2 is SQIVND in the germline V gene (reference sequence). The CDR3 is made up of 12 amino acids. The CDR3, as DNA: TGTGCCAGTAGTATGGCAAGCTATGGCTACACCTTC. It is translated as CASSMASYGYTF.

The V and J genes are TRBV4-2 and TRBJ2-1; D is unclear. Germline lookup yields CDR1 LGHNA and CDR2 YNFKEQ. The CDR3 length is 11 residues. The germline V and J ends were trimmed by 2 bases and 9 bases, with 5 bases remaining between them. The CDR3 region has the DNA TGTGCCAGCAGCCAATCAGTTGAGCAGTTCTTC. Translation gives CASSQSVEQFF.

This chain connects TRBV29-1 to TRBJ2-1, with D perhaps TRBD1 (6 bases). The CDR3 runs 15 residues. CDR1 is SQVTM and CDR2 is ANQGSEA in the germline V gene. The V end was cut by 4 bases, the J end by 8 bases, with 21 bases between. The chain's CDR3 is CSVGGPGIRFYEQFF. DNA of the CDR3: TGCAGCGTTGGGGGGCCGGGAATAAGATTCTATGAGCAGTTCTTC.

This clone came up a few times. The rearrangement joins TRBV23-1 to TRBJ2-3; 10 nucleotides match TRBD2. TRBV23-1 is an ORF, and what it does is uncertain. This CDR3 is 17 amino acids long. The V gene end was trimmed by 2 bases and the J gene end by 0 bases; junction bases not matched to a gene: 5. The CDR3 protein is CASSQVLAGASTDTQYF. The CDR3 bases are TGCGCCAGCAGTCAAGTGCTAGCGGGAGCTAGCACAGATACGCAGTATTTT.

The V call is TRBV6-5, the J call TRBJ2-5; 14 bases agree with TRBD2. Germline V gene sequence: CDR1 MNHEY, CDR2 SVGAGI. Losses at the gene ends were 2 bases for V and 5 bases for J; bases not matched to a gene: 4. The CDR3 runs 16 residues. The CDR3 protein is CASSYLGLAGEETQYF. CDR3 sequence (DNA): TGTGCCAGCAGTTACCTGGGACTAGCGGGAGAGGAGACCCAGTACTTC.

The chain combines TRBV30 with TRBJ1-2, with D tentatively TRBD1 (6 bases). This CDR3 contains 13 residues. From germline, CDR1 is GTSNPN and CDR2 SVGIG (reference sequence). Trimming pared 3 bases from V and 4 bases from J, leaving 12 bases between. CDR3 region: CAWRTQGTYGYTF. The DNA of the CDR3 is TGTGCCTGGAGGACTCAGGGGACCTATGGCTACACCTTC.

V and J are TRBV28 and TRBJ2-3; 7 nucleotides match TRBD1. After removal of 5 bases from V and 4 bases from J, the junction contained 9 bases not matched to a gene. The CDR3 loop spans 15 amino acids. Per germline, CDR1 MDHEN and CDR2 SYDVKM. CDR3 residues: CASSAQDRDPDTQYF. For the CDR3, the DNA is TGTGCCAGCAGTGCTCAAGACAGGGACCCAGATACGCAGTATTTT. Full variable domain (outside the CDR3, taken from reference TRBV28 and TRBJ2-3): DVKVTQSSRYLVKRTGEKVFLECVQDMDHENMFWYRQDPGLGLRLIYFSYDVKMKEKGDIPEGYSVSREKKERFSLILESASTNQTSMYLCASSAQDRDPDTQYFGPGTRLTVL.

The chain links TRBV5-1 to TRBJ2-6; TRBD2 agrees at 12 bases. Germline CDR1 reads SGHRS; CDR2 reads YFSETQ. This CDR3 has 18 residues. V dropped 4 bases and J dropped 0; count of bases not matched to a gene: 5. The CDR3 DNA follows: TGCGCCAGCAGCCTTGGACTAGCGGGACTCTCTGGGGCCAACGTCCTGACTTTC. This gives the protein CASSLGLAGLSGANVLTF.

The chain is built from TRBV6-1 and TRBJ1-5; D is ambiguous. V was clipped by 7 bases and J by 5 bases, with 12 bases between them. Germline values: CDR1 MNHNS, CDR2 SASEGT. This CDR3 has 13 amino acids. The CDR3 DNA sequence: TGTGCCAGCATGATAACTTCCGATCAGCCCCAGCATTTT. Protein product: CASMITSDQPQHF.

This chain links TRBV30 with TRBJ1-5; 8 nucleotides agree with TRBD1. This CDR3 is 15 amino acids long. Germline CDR1 and CDR2: GTSNPN and SVGIG (reference sequence). V shed 2 bases, J shed 7 bases, and the junction held 10 bases outside the gene matches. The CDR3 region is CAWSKGTGGKQPQHF. The CDR3 DNA reads as TGTGCCTGGAGTAAAGGGACAGGCGGGAAACAGCCCCAGCATTTT.

The chain combines TRBV23-1 with TRBJ2-7, with 9 bases matching TRBD1. TRBV23-1 is classed as an ORF, of uncertain function. J was trimmed by 5 bases and V by 6 bases; bases with no gene match: 11. This CDR3 contains 15 residues. As DNA, the CDR3 is TGCGCCAGCAGCCACCTATGGGACAGGGTCCACGAGCAGTACTTC. The encoded protein is CASSHLWDRVHEQYF.

The J gene is TRBJ2-4, the V gene TRBV30, with 12 bases fitting TRBD2. J lost 0 bases, V lost 5 bases, and 8 bases had no gene match. The CDR3 has 17 amino acids. Looked up from germline, CDR1 is GTSNPN and CDR2 is SVGIG (reference sequence). CDR3 sequence reads: CAWLPGLAGLAKNIQYF. The DNA for the CDR3 is TGTGCCTGGCTACCGGGACTAGCGGGCTTAGCCAAAAACATTCAGTACTTC.

V usage is TRBV11-2 and J usage is TRBJ2-6; tentatively, D is TRBD2 (6 bases). V lost 6 bases, J lost 0 bases, and 15 bases lay in between. Germline assignment: CDR1 SGHAT and CDR2 FQNNGV. This CDR3 is 17 amino acids long. CDR3 in DNA: TGTGCCAGCAGAATAGACGGGGGAGCCTCTGGGGCCAACGTCCTGACTTTC. It is translated as CASRIDGGASGANVLTF. The full variable domain, with the rest looked up from reference TRBV11-2 and TRBJ2-6, is EAGVAQSPRYKIIEKRQSVAFWCNPISGHATLYWYQQILGQGPKLLIQFQNNGVVDDSQLPKDRFSAERLKGVDSTLKIQPAKLEDSAVYLCASRIDGGASGANVLTFGAGSRLTVL.

The chain recombines TRBV11-2 with TRBJ2-7; D perhaps matches TRBD2 (5 bases). The V and J ends lost 5 bases and 3 bases respectively, with 23 bases between them. Germline loops: CDR1 SGHAT, CDR2 FQNNGV. This CDR3 has 17 amino acids. The CDR3 loop reads CASSPLDRSGRDYEQYF. CDR3 in DNA: TGTGCCAGCAGCCCACTAGATCGATCCGGTAGAGACTACGAGCAGTACTTC.

This chain links TRBV28 with TRBJ1-2; TRBD1 matches 7 bases. CDR3 length: 14 amino acids. In germline, CDR1 is MDHEN, CDR2 SYDVKM. V was clipped by 1 base and J by 4 bases; unmatched bases: 3. The CDR3, as DNA: TGTGCCAGCAGTTTATCCCAGGGGGGCTATGGCTACACCTTC. Amino acid sequence: CASSLSQGGYGYTF.

The chain is built from TRBV29-1 and TRBJ1-2; TRBD1 matches 8 bases. Looked up from germline, CDR1 is SQVTM and CDR2 is ANQGSEA. This CDR3 has 13 amino acids. The junction had 7 bases not matched to a gene; V was cut back by 6 bases and J by 4 bases. In DNA, the CDR3 is TGCAGCGTCACCAGGGGGCGTCGCTATGGCTACACCTTC. This gives the protein CSVTRGRRYGYTF.

This clone appeared a single time. Within the sample, other DNA sequences also encode this same CDR3. The V and J genes are TRBV29-1 and TRBJ2-1, with D possibly TRBD2 on 6 matching bases. This CDR3 contains 12 residues. V was cut by 4 bases and J by 4 bases, with 8 bases left in between. Germline assignment: CDR1 SQVTM and CDR2 ANQGSEA. As DNA, the CDR3 is TGCAGCGTTGGGCTAGCGTACAATGAGCAGTTCTTC. This codes for CSVGLAYNEQFF.

This chain links TRBV18 with TRBJ1-3; 9 nucleotides match TRBD1. This CDR3 comprises 15 residues. The V gene end was trimmed by 4 bases and the J gene end by 4 bases; junction bases not matched to a gene: 5. Germline V gives CDR1 KGHSH, CDR2 LQKENI. CDR3 nucleotide sequence: TGTGCCAGCTCACACGGGACAGGGCCAGGAAACACCATATATTTT. Protein: CASSHGTGPGNTIYF.

This clone has a handful of counts. The chain combines TRBV7-6 with TRBJ1-1; weak D call: TRBD1 (6 bases). The V and J ends lost 7 bases and 1 base respectively, with 13 bases between them. CDR1 and CDR2 (germline): SGHVS, FNYEAQ. The CDR3 has 14 residues. CDR3 DNA sequence: TGTGCCAGCACCACAGGGTACCAGAACACTGAAGCTTTCTTT. It yields the protein CASTTGYQNTEAFF.

The gene calls are TRBV2 and TRBJ2-6; the D gene is possibly TRBD1 (6 bases). This CDR3 is 13 amino acids long. Trimming took 7 bases from V and 3 from J, leaving 7 bases between them. Per germline, CDR1 SNHLY and CDR2 FYNNEI. Here the CDR3 reads CASTGVGANVLTF. CDR3 DNA sequence: TGTGCCAGCACAGGGGTTGGGGCCAACGTCCTGACTTTC.

V usage is TRBV10-2 and J usage is TRBJ2-3, with 10 bases identical to TRBD2. The trim removed 7 bases at V and 4 bases at J, leaving 8 bases unmatched. Germline CDR1 is WSHSY and CDR2 is SAAADI. This CDR3 spans 15 amino acids. The CDR3 region is CASTAPSGSPDTQYF. The CDR3 coding sequence is TGCGCCAGCACCGCCCCTAGCGGGAGCCCAGATACGCAGTATTTT.

The V and J genes are TRBV7-8 and TRBJ2-2, with D maybe TRBD2 (6 bases). The CDR3 runs to 14 residues. Trimming left V 1 base short and J 7 bases short, with 10 bases between. Germline V lookup: CDR1 SGHVS, CDR2 FQNEAQ. CDR3 nucleotides: TGTGCCAGCAGCTTAGGCGGGGTTGACGGGGAGCTGTTTTTT. Translation gives CASSLGGVDGELFF.